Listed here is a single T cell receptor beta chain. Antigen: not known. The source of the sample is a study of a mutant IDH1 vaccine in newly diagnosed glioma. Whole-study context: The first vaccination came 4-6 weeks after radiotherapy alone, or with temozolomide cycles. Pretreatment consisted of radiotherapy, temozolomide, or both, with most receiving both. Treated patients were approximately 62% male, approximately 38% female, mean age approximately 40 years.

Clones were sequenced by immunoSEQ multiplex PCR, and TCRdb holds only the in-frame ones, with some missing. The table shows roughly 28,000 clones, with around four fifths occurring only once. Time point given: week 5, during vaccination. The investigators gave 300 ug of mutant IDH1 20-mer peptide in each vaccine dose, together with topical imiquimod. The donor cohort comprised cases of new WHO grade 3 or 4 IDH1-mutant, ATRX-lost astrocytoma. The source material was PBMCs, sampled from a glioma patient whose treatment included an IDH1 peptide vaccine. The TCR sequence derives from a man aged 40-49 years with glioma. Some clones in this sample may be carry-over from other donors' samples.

CDR3 sequence reads: CATSRARTGGPGELFF. CDR3 coding DNA: TGTGCCACCAGCAGAGCAAGGACAGGGGGTCCCGGGGAGCTGTTTTTT. The V gene is TRBV15, the J gene TRBJ2-2, with 10 nucleotides matching TRBD1. The V gene end was trimmed by 1 base and the J gene end by 6 bases; junction bases not matched to a gene: 5. This CDR3 spans 16 amino acids. Germline CDR1 and CDR2: LNHNV and YYDKDF (reference sequence).